Each of the 11 T cell receptor beta chains below was sequenced from the same sample in a study of blood T cell repertoires in COVID-19 (dated by TCRdb to about 2020). Library construction relied on the immunoSEQ multiplex PCR assay. The table comes from immuneACCESS by way of TCRdb, which keeps in-frame sequences with V and J called. Part of the clones is missing from these tables; in studies checked, under half for an unresolved V gene and the rest for unknown reasons. Within this sample are roughly 60,000 clones, with around 87% of them counted one time only. The ten most abundant clones make up more than 6.5% of the sample. Sample: peripheral blood. The source is a human donor with active COVID-19. The donor label of this sample is uncertain.

This clone was detected once. The genes are TRBV28 and TRBJ2-1; weak D call: TRBD1 (5 bases). There are 16 residues in the CDR3. Germline CDR1 is MDHEN and CDR2 is SYDVKM. Trimming removed 6 bases from V and 0 bases from J, with 15 bases in between. The CDR3 region is CASRNQGVSSYNEQFF. DNA of the CDR3: TGTGCCAGCAGAAATCAGGGCGTAAGCTCCTACAATGAGCAGTTCTTC.

The CDR3 sequence is CASSSRQGLSNEQFF. CDR3 nucleotides: TGTGCCAGCAGCTCTCGACAGGGTTTAAGCAATGAGCAGTTCTTC. The rearrangement uses TRBV5-6 and TRBJ2-1; TRBD1 agrees at 7 bases. Germline lookup yields CDR1 SGHDT and CDR2 YYEEEE. Trimming at V came to 3 bases and at J to 6 bases, leaving 9 bases not matched to a gene. There are 15 residues in the CDR3.

The chain's CDR3 is CASSTGDGQPQHF. The DNA for the CDR3 is TGTGCCAGCAGCACAGGTGACGGTCAGCCCCAGCATTTT. The V and J genes are TRBV6-4 and TRBJ1-5, with D possibly being TRBD1 (5 bases). Trimming took off 6 bases at V and 6 bases at J, with 12 bases between the two ends. The CDR3 is 13 residues long. The germline gives CDR1 MRHNA, CDR2 SNTAGT.

J is TRBJ2-6 and V is TRBV27, with D tentatively TRBD2 (6 bases). The CDR3 has 18 residues. Germline loops: CDR1 MNHEY, CDR2 SMNVEV (reference sequence). V was trimmed by 6 bases and J by 0 bases, leaving 18 bases between them. The CDR3 loop is CASSQNIREISGANVLTF. CDR3 DNA: TGTGCCAGCAGCCAAAACATCCGGGAGATCTCTGGGGCCAACGTCCTGACTTTC.

Remarks on this clone: Mismatch with germline at one junction end may stem from a read error. The V call is TRBV3-1 (or the pseudogene TRBV3-2), the J call TRBJ1-4, with no clear D. Germline V gives CDR1 LGHDT, CDR2 YNNKEL (reference sequence). The CDR3 spans 16 residues. The CDR3 here is CASSQSPGAVDDKLFF. CDR3 bases: TGTGCCAGCAGCCAGAGCCCGGGAGCGGTTGATGACAAACTGTTTTTT.

The V and J genes are TRBV18 and TRBJ2-4; 7 positions match TRBD2. The CDR3 is made up of 17 amino acids. Unmatched junction bases numbered 8, after V lost 3 bases and J lost 0 bases. Per germline, CDR1 KGHSH and CDR2 LQKENI. CDR3 loop: CASSPLAESRAKNIQYF. DNA of the CDR3: TGTGCCAGCTCACCGCTAGCGGAAAGCAGAGCCAAAAACATTCAGTACTTC.

This clone was observed a handful of times. The gene calls are TRBV5-1 and TRBJ2-7; tentatively, D is TRBD1 (5 bases). The CDR3 length is 15 residues. Looked up from germline, CDR1 is SGHRS and CDR2 is YFSETQ. V gave up 1 base and J gave up 0 bases, with 11 bases separating them. CDR3 nucleotides: TGCGCCAGCAGCTTGTCATGGGGCAGCTCCTACGAGCAGTACTTC. Its protein is CASSLSWGSSYEQYF.

In its sample, this clone was seen a few times. The chain employs TRBV6-2 or TRBV6-3 and TRBJ2-7; no definite D call. The CDR3 loop spans 14 amino acids. Germline V gene data show CDR1 as MNHEY and CDR2 as SVGEGT. Trimming took 0 bases from V and 9 from J, leaving 15 bases between them. The CDR3 nucleotides are TGTGCCAGCAGTTACTCGAGGTACGGCCGCGCGCAGTACTTC. This encodes CASSYSRYGRAQYF.

V is TRBV28 and J is TRBJ2-7; D may be TRBD1 (5 bases). Trimming stripped 6 bases from V and 4 bases from J, with 7 bases between. This CDR3 region has 11 residues. Germline loops: CDR1 MDHEN, CDR2 SYDVKM. CDR3 DNA: TGTGCCAGCAGCACAGGTTACGAGCAGTACTTC. Translation: CASSTGYEQYF.

DNA for the CDR3: TGTGCCAGCTCACCACGTCGACAGGGTGAGACACCCCTCCACTTT. Its translation is CASSPRRQGETPLHF. The chain has TRBV18 and TRBJ1-6; 7 nucleotides match TRBD1. The V gene's germline CDR1 is KGHSH and CDR2 LQKENI. The CDR3 extends over 15 amino acids. V lost 1 base to trimming and J lost 11 bases; unmatched junction nucleotides: 8.

The gene calls are TRBV20-1 and TRBJ1-3; D call uncertain. The CDR3 is made up of 11 amino acids. Trimming shortened V by 2 bases and J by 15 bases, and 14 bases separated the two germline ends. The germline gives CDR1 DFQATT, CDR2 SNEGSKA (reference sequence). CDR3 region: CSARTSVTQYF. DNA for the CDR3: TGCAGTGCTAGAACCTCCGTTACTCAATATTTT.